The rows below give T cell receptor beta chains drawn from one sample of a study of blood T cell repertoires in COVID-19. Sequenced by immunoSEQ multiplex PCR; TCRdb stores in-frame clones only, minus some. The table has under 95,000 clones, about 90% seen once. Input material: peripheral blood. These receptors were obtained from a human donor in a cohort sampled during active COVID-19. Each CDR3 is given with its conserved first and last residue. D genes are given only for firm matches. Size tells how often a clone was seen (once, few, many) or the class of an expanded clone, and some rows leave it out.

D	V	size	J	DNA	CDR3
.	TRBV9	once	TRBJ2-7	TGTGCCAGCAGCTTCTCGACTAGTGGAGGCGAGCAGTACTTC	CASSFSTSGGEQYF
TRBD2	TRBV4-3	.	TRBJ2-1	TGCGCCAGCAGCCAGGGCCTGACTAGCGGGGGGGCTTACAATGAGCAGTTCTTC	CASSQGLTSGGAYNEQFF
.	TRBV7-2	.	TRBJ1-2	TGTGCCAGCAGCCCTAGTGGGGGGTCGGTTGGCTACACCTTC	CASSPSGGSVGYTF
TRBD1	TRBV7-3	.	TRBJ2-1	TGTGCCAGCAGCTCTAGACAGGGGGCCTATGAGCAGTTCTTC	CASSSRQGAYEQFF
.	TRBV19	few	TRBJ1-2	TGTGCCAGTAGTCACACACCTTCTAACTATGGCTACACCTTC	CASSHTPSNYGYTF
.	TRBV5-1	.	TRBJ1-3	TGCGCCAGCAGCTTGGAGGGAGGCCCTGGAAACACCATATATTTT	CASSLEGGPGNTIYF
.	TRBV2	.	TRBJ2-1	TGTGCCAGCAGTGTCTCCTCGTTGGGGGGGTTCTTC	CASSVSSLGGFF
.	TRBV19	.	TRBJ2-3	TGTGCCAGTGAACGCGTAGTAGGCACAGATACGCAGTATTTT	CASERVVGTDTQYF
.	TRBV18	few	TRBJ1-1	TGTGCCAGCTCACCAACGACAGGTGGCACTGAAGCTTTCTTT	CASSPTTGGTEAFF
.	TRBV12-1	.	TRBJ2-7	TGTGCCAGCAGCTTTCTAATGCGGGCAGGGGGTAACTACGAGCAGTACTTC	CASSFLMRAGGNYEQYF
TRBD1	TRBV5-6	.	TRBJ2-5	TGTGCCAGCAGCCGATGGGACAGAGACATAGAGACCCAGTACTTC	CASSRWDRDIETQYF
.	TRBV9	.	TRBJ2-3	TGTGCCAGCAGCTCACAGGGAGCGGCAAGCACAGATACGCAGTATTTT	CASSSQGAASTDTQYF
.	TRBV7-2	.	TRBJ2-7	TGTGCCAGCAGCGTGACCTCACAGTCAACCTACGAGCAGTACTTC	CASSVTSQSTYEQYF
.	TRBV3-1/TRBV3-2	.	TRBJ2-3	TGTGCCAGCAGCCAAGGTGGGCGTCGGTTGGGGGGAGAAGATACGCAGTATTTT	CASSQGGRRLGGEDTQYF